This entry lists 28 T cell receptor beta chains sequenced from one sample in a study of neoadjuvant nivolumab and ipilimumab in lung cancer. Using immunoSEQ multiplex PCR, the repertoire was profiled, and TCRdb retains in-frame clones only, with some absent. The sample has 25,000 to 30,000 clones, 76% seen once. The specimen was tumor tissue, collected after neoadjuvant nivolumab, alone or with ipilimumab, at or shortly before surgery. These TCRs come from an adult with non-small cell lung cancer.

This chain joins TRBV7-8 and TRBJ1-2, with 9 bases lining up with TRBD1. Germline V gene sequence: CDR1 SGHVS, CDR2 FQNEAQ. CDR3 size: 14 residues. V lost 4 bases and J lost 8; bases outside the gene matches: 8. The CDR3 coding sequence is TGTGCCAGCAGCTCACAGGGGGCGGCAAGGGGCTACACCTTC. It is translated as CASSSQGAARGYTF.

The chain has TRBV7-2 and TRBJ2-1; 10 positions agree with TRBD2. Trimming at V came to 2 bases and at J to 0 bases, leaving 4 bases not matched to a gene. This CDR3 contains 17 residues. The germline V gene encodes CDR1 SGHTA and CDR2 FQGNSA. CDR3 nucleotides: TGTGCCAGCAGCTTACTAGCGGGGGCCAGCTCCTACAATGAGCAGTTCTTC. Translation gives CASSLLAGASSYNEQFF.

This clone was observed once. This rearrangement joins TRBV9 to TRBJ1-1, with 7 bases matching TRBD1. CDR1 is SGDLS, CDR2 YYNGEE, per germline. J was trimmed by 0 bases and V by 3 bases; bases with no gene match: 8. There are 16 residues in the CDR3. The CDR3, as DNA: TGTGCCAGCAGCGCCAATCGGGACAGCTTGAACACTGAAGCTTTCTTT. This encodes CASSANRDSLNTEAFF.

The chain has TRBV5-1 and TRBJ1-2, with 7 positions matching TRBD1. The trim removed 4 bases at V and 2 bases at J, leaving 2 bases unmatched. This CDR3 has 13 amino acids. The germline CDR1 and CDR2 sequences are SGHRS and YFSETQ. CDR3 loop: CASSETGNYGYTF. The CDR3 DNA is TGCGCCAGCAGCGAGACAGGGAACTATGGCTACACCTTC.

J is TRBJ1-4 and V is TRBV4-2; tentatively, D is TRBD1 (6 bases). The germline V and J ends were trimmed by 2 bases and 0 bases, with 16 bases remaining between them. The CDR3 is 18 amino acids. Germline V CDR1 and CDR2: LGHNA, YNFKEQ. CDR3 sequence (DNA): TGTGCCAGCAGCCAAAGGGTCATGGACAGAGCAACTAATGAAAAACTGTTTTTT. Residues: CASSQRVMDRATNEKLFF.

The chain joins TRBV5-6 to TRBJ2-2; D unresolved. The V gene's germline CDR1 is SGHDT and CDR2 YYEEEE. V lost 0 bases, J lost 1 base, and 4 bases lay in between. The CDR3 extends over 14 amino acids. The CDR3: CASSLVGNTGELFF. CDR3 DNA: TGTGCCAGCAGCTTGGTTGGGAACACCGGGGAGCTGTTTTTT.

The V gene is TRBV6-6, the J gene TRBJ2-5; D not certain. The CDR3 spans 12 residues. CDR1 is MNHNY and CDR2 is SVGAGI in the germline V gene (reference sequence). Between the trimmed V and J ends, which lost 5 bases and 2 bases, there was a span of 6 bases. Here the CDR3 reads CASSPTQETQYF. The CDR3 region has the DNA TGTGCCAGCAGTCCCACTCAAGAGACCCAGTACTTC.

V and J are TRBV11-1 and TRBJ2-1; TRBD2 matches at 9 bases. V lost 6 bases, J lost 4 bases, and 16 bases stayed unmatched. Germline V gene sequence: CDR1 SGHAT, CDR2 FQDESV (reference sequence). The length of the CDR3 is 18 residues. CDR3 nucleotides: TGTGCCAGCAGTCAAAACGGGGCTAGCGGGGAAATATACAATGAGCAGTTCTTC. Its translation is CASSQNGASGEIYNEQFF.

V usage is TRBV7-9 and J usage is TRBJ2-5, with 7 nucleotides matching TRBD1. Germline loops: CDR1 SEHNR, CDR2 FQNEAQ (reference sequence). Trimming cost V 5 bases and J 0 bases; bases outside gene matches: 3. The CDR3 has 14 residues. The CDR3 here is CASSLGQYQETQYF. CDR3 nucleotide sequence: TGTGCCAGCAGCCTGGGACAGTACCAAGAGACCCAGTACTTC.

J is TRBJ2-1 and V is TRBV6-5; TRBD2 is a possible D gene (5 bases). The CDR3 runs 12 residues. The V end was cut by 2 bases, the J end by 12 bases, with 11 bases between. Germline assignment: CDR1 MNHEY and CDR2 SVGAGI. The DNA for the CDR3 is TGTGCCAGCAGTTACGGTAGCGAGGGGCAGTTCTTC. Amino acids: CASSYGSEGQFF.

The CDR3 reads CASSYAGSGANVLTF. As DNA, the CDR3 is TGTGCCAGCAGTTACGCTGGCTCTGGGGCCAACGTCCTGACTTTC. This sequence joins TRBV6-6 and TRBJ2-6; no clear D. With 2 bases removed from V and 0 bases from J, the gap between germline ends came to 5 bases. Germline loops: CDR1 MNHNY, CDR2 SVGAGI (reference sequence). This CDR3 is 15 amino acids long.

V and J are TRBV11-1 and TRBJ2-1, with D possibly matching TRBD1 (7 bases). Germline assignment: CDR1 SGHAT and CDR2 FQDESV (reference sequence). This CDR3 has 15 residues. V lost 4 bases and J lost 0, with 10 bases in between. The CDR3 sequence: CASSSQGGSYNEQFF. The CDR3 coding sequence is TGTGCCAGCAGCTCCCAGGGGGGCTCCTACAATGAGCAGTTCTTC.

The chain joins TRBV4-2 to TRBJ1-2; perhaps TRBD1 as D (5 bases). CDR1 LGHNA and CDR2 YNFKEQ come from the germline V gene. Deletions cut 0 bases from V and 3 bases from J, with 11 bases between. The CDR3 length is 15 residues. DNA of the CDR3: TGTGCCAGCAGCCAAGAAATGACAGCATACTATGGCTACACCTTC. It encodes CASSQEMTAYYGYTF.

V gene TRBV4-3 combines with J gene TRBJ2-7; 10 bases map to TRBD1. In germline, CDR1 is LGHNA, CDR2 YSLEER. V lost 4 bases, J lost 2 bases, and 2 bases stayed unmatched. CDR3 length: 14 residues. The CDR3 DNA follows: TGCGCCAGCAGCCCCGGGACAGGGGCCTACGAGCAGTACTTC. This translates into CASSPGTGAYEQYF.

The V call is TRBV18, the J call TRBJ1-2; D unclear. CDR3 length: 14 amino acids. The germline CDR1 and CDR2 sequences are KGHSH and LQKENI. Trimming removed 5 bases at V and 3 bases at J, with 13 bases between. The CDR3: CASSIDTLYYGYTF. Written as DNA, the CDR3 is TGTGCCAGCTCAATAGACACCCTTTACTATGGCTACACCTTC.

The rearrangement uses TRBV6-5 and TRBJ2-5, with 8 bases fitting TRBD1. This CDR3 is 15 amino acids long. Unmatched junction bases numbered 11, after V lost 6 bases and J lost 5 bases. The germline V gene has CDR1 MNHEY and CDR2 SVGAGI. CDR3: CASRPNQDRVETQYF. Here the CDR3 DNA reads TGTGCCAGCAGACCCAACCAGGACAGGGTGGAGACCCAGTACTTC.

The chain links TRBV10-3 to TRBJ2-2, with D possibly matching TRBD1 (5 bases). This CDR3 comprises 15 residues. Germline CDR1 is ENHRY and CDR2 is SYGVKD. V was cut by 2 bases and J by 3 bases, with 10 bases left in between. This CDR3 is CAISEVGLHTGELFF. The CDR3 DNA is TGTGCCATCAGTGAGGTGGGGCTGCACACCGGGGAGCTGTTTTTT.

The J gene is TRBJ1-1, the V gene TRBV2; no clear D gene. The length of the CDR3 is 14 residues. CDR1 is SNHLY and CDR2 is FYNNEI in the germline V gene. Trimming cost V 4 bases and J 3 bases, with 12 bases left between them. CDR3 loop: CASSAEQWDTEAFF. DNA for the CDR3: TGTGCCAGCAGTGCGGAACAGTGGGACACTGAAGCTTTCTTT.

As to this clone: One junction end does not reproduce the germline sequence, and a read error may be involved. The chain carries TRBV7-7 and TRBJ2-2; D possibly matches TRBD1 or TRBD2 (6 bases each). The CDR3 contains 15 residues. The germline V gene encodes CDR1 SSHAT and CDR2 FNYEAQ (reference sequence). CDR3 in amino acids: CASSLGGPNTGELFF. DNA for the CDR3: TGTGCTAGCAGCCTCGGGGGCCCGAACACCGGGGAGCTGTTTTTT.

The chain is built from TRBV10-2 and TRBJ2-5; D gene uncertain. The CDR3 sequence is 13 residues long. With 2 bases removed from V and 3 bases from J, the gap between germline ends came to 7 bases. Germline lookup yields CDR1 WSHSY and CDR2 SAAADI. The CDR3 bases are TGCGCCAGCAGTGAGACCGTAAAAGAGACCCAGTACTTC. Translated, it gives CASSETVKETQYF.

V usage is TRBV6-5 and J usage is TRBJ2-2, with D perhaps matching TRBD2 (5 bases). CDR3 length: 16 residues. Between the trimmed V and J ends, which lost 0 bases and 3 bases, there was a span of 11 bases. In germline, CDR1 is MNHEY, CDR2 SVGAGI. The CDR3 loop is CASSYSGDIHTGELFF. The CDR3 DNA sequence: TGTGCCAGCAGTTACTCGGGAGACATACACACCGGGGAGCTGTTTTTT.

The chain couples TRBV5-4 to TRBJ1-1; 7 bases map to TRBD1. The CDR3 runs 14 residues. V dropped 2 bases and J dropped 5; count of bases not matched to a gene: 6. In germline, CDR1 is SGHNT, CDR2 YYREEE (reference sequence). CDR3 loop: CASSFPDRVTEAFF. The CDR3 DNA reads TGTGCCAGCAGCTTCCCAGACAGGGTTACTGAAGCTTTCTTT.

The CDR3 loop is CASSFGQGGEKLFF. The CDR3 region has the DNA TGTGCCAGCAGCTTCGGACAGGGTGGGGAAAAACTGTTTTTT. The chain is built from TRBV9 and TRBJ1-4; 8 bases agree with TRBD1. Germline CDR1 is SGDLS and CDR2 is YYNGEE. The CDR3 spans 14 residues. V was pared by 4 bases and J by 8 bases, with 7 bases of the junction left unmatched.

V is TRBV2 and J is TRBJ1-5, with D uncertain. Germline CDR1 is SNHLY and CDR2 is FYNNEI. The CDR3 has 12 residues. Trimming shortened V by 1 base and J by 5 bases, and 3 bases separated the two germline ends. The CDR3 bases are TGTGCCAGCAGTGAAGAGCATCAGCCCCAGCATTTT. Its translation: CASSEEHQPQHF.

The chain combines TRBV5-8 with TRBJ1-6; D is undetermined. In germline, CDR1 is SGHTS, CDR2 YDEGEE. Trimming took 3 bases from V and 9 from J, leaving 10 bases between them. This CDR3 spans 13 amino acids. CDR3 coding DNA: TGTGCCAGCAGCTCCGGACTTGCTTCACCCCTCCACTTT. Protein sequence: CASSSGLASPLHF.

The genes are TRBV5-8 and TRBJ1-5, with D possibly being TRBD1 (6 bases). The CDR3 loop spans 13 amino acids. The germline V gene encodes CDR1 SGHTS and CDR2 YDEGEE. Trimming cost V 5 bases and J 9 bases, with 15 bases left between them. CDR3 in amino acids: CASSRQARAPQHF. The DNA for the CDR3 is TGTGCCAGCAGTAGACAGGCTCGGGCGCCCCAGCATTTT.

The CDR3 loop reads CASSSRPGPEAFF. DNA of the CDR3: TGTGCCAGCAGCTCTCGACCCGGTCCTGAAGCTTTCTTT. The chain links TRBV11-2 to TRBJ1-1, with no clear D. The CDR3 is 13 amino acids. CDR1 is SGHAT and CDR2 is FQNNGV in the germline V gene. The germline V and J ends were trimmed by 4 bases and 6 bases, with 12 bases remaining between them.

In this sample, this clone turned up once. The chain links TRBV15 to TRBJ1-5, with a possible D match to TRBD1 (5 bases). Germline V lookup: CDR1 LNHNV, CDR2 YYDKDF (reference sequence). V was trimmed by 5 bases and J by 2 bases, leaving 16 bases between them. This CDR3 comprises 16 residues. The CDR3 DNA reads TGTGCCACCAGCGTCCGGACATCCTTTCGCAATCAGCCCCAGCATTTT. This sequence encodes CATSVRTSFRNQPQHF.